The 27 T cell receptor beta chains presented below share a single source sample, sequenced in a study of blood T cell repertoires in COVID-19. Assay used: immunoSEQ multiplex PCR; TCRdb lists only in-frame clones, some missing. Counted here are roughly 200,000 clones, roughly 81% occurring once; the ten biggest clones make up about 12%. The sample comprised peripheral blood. These receptors originate from an elderly woman with COVID-19, enrolled during active disease.

The gene calls are TRBV30 and TRBJ2-3; D may be TRBD2 (5 bases). Per germline, CDR1 GTSNPN and CDR2 SVGIG (reference sequence). The germline V and J ends were trimmed by 0 bases and 1 base, with 8 bases remaining between them. The CDR3 extends over 14 amino acids. The CDR3 DNA reads TGTGCCTGGAGTGTACCGCGGGGCACAGATACGCAGTATTTT. Residues: CAWSVPRGTDTQYF.

V usage is TRBV7-8 and J usage is TRBJ1-6; 7 bases agree with TRBD1. The J segment lost 7 bases and the V segment lost 4 bases, leaving 7 bases of the junction unmatched. The germline V gene encodes CDR1 SGHVS and CDR2 FQNEAQ. The CDR3 totals 15 residues. The CDR3 coding sequence is TGTGCCAGCAGCTCTCGGACAGGAGGAAATTCACCCCTCCACTTT. Translation: CASSSRTGGNSPLHF.

This clone was observed a handful of times. The chain couples TRBV27 to TRBJ1-2, with 11 bases identical to TRBD1. This CDR3 contains 14 residues. V gave up 6 bases and J gave up 8 bases; unmatched junction bases: 8. The germline gives CDR1 MNHEY, CDR2 SMNVEV (reference sequence). In nucleotides, the CDR3 is TGTGCCAGCAGCACAGGACAGGGGGCAGGGGGCTACACCTTC. As protein: CASSTGQGAGGYTF.

The chain recombines TRBV5-4 with TRBJ1-1; TRBD1 matches at 8 bases. The trim removed 0 bases at V and 0 bases at J, leaving 4 bases unmatched. Germline V CDR1 and CDR2: SGHNT, YYREEE (reference sequence). The CDR3 consists of 16 residues. The CDR3 DNA is TGTGCCAGCAGCTTGGGACAGGGGATGTTGAACACTGAAGCTTTCTTT. The encoded protein is CASSLGQGMLNTEAFF.

The rearrangement links TRBV28 to TRBJ2-7, with 11 bases matching TRBD2. In germline, CDR1 is MDHEN, CDR2 SYDVKM. The CDR3 length is 15 residues. Germline trimming cut 5 bases from V and 0 bases from J; bases unmatched to any gene: 3. The CDR3 DNA reads as TGTGCCAGCAGTGAAACTAGCGGGAGCTCCTACGAGCAGTACTTC. Translating it yields CASSETSGSSYEQYF.

The chain combines TRBV2 with TRBJ2-1; TRBD2 agrees at 10 bases. V lost 7 bases and J lost 4; bases outside the gene matches: 7. The CDR3 contains 15 residues. From germline, CDR1 is SNHLY and CDR2 FYNNEI. The CDR3 region has the DNA TGTGCCAGCAAACGGTCGGGACTAGCGTACAATGAGCAGTTCTTC. Its protein is CASKRSGLAYNEQFF.

This clone has just one count. The V gene is TRBV6-5, the J gene TRBJ1-2, with TRBD1 matching over 8 bases. The V and J ends lost 5 bases and 7 bases, in that order; junction bases with no gene match: 12. The CDR3 extends over 15 amino acids. CDR1 and CDR2 from the germline V gene are MNHEY and SVGAGI. The DNA of the CDR3 is TGTGCCAGCAGTCCGCCCCAGGACAGGGCAGGTGGCTACACCTTC. Translation gives CASSPPQDRAGGYTF.

This clone was found a few times. This chain uses TRBV5-1 with TRBJ1-6; 8 positions agree with TRBD1. Losses at the gene ends were 0 bases for V and 6 bases for J; bases not matched to a gene: 8. CDR1 and CDR2 (germline): SGHRS, YFSETQ. The CDR3 is made up of 17 amino acids. In DNA form, the CDR3 reads TGCGCCAGCAGCTTGGCCGATCCCGGACAGGGTAATTCACCCCTCCACTTT. This codes for CASSLADPGQGNSPLHF. The variable domain in full, completed from reference TRBV5-1 and TRBJ1-6, reads KAGVTQTPRYLIKTRGQQVTLSCSPISGHRSVSWYQQTPGQGLQFLFEYFSETQRNKGNFPGRFSGRQFSNSRSEMNVSTLELGDSALYLCASSLADPGQGNSPLHFGNGTRLTVT.

V gene TRBV7-2 combines with J gene TRBJ2-1, with 10 nucleotides matching TRBD1. The germline V gene encodes CDR1 SGHTA and CDR2 FQGNSA. J was trimmed by 6 bases and V by 2 bases; bases with no gene match: 7. The CDR3 consists of 16 residues. The CDR3 loop reads CASSLFPGQGLNEQFF. For the CDR3, the DNA is TGTGCCAGCAGCTTATTCCCGGGACAGGGGCTCAATGAGCAGTTCTTC.

The chain carries TRBV6-6 and TRBJ1-2; D possibly corresponds to TRBD1 (5 bases). V lost 8 bases to trimming and J lost 0 bases, with 13 bases between them. CDR3 length equals 14 residues. Germline V gene lookup returns CDR1 MNHNY and CDR2 SVGAGI (reference sequence). In nucleotides, the CDR3 is TGTGCCAGCCGCCACAGGATAGCTAACTATGGCTACACCTTC. Amino acid sequence: CASRHRIANYGYTF.

J is TRBJ2-7 and V is TRBV7-9, with D tentatively TRBD1 (6 bases). Germline-derived CDR1 and CDR2 are SEHNR and FQNEAQ (reference sequence). The germline V and J ends were trimmed by 0 bases and 1 base, with 10 bases remaining between them. The CDR3 is 15 amino acids. This CDR3 is CASSLAIGGSYEQYF. The CDR3 bases are TGTGCCAGCAGCTTAGCGATAGGGGGTTCCTACGAGCAGTACTTC. Complete variable domain (other parts from reference TRBV7-9 and TRBJ2-7): DTGVSQNPRHKITKRGQNVTFRCDPISEHNRLYWYRQTLGQGPEFLTYFQNEAQLEKSRLLSDRFSAERPKGSFSTLEIQRTEQGDSAMYLCASSLAIGGSYEQYFGPGTRLTVT.

This clone appeared a single time. This chain connects TRBV4-2 to TRBJ1-4, with D tentatively TRBD1 (6 bases). V lost 4 bases and J 0 bases, leaving 12 bases between the germline ends. CDR1 LGHNA and CDR2 YNFKEQ come from the germline V gene. This CDR3 region has 16 residues. The CDR3: CASSPQGPATNEKLFF. The CDR3, as DNA: TGTGCCAGCAGCCCCCAGGGGCCGGCAACTAATGAAAAACTGTTTTTT.

The chain has TRBV5-1 and TRBJ2-7, with 13 bases that match TRBD2. CDR1 is SGHRS and CDR2 is YFSETQ in the germline V gene. This CDR3 is built from 15 residues. V gave up 4 bases and J gave up 3 bases; unmatched junction bases: 4. The CDR3 is CASSRGTSGDYEQYF. The DNA for the CDR3 is TGCGCCAGCAGCCGCGGGACTAGCGGGGACTACGAGCAGTACTTC.

The chain recombines TRBV19 with TRBJ1-2; no clear D gene. Germline-derived CDR1 and CDR2 are LNHDA and SQIVND (reference sequence). V lost 6 bases to trimming and J lost 4 bases, with 21 bases between them. The CDR3 spans 16 residues. The CDR3 DNA follows: TGTGCCAGTAGGAACTTGGCCTCCGGAGCCCCCTATGGCTACACCTTC. This sequence encodes CASRNLASGAPYGYTF.

The V gene is TRBV20-1, the J gene TRBJ1-2; the D gene is possibly TRBD1 (6 bases). The germline V gene encodes CDR1 DFQATT and CDR2 SNEGSKA (reference sequence). V lost 6 bases and J lost 5, with 10 bases in between. The CDR3 is made up of 11 amino acids. CDR3 in amino acids: CSARQVYGYTF. The CDR3 coding sequence is TGCAGTGCAAGACAGGTTTATGGCTACACCTTC.

The V gene is TRBV18, the J gene TRBJ1-1; D perhaps matches TRBD1 (6 bases). Germline V CDR1 and CDR2: KGHSH, LQKENI. The CDR3 sequence is 15 residues long. The V gene lost 2 bases and the J gene lost 1 base, with 11 bases spanning the gap. The CDR3 loop is CASSPMRQENTEAFF. CDR3 in DNA: TGTGCCAGCTCACCAATGCGACAGGAGAACACTGAAGCTTTCTTT.

J is TRBJ2-1 and V is TRBV5-5, with 9 bases fitting TRBD2. Trimming took 0 bases from V and 8 from J; bases not matched to a gene: 6. This CDR3 contains 15 residues. CDR1 and CDR2 from the germline V gene are SGHKS and YYEKEE (reference sequence). CDR3 amino acids: CASSLVVAGVDEQFF. The DNA for the CDR3 is TGTGCCAGCAGCTTGGTAGTAGCGGGAGTCGATGAGCAGTTCTTC.

V usage is TRBV11-2 and J usage is TRBJ2-1; TRBD2 matches 13 bases. The ends lost 5 bases at V and 6 bases at J; junction bases unmatched: 7. CDR3 length equals 16 residues. CDR1 is SGHAT, CDR2 FQNNGV, per germline. The CDR3 loop is CASSILLAGGLNEQFF. The CDR3 nucleotides read TGTGCCAGCAGCATCCTACTAGCGGGAGGGCTCAATGAGCAGTTCTTC.

The J gene is TRBJ1-4, the V gene TRBV4-1; D may be TRBD1 (6 bases). V was cut by 4 bases and J by 3 bases, with 18 bases left in between. The germline V gene has CDR1 MGHRA and CDR2 YSYEKL. The length of the CDR3 is 17 residues. CDR3 in DNA: TGCGCCAGCAGCCTAGCGGGCAGGGGACTGGCTAATGAAAAACTGTTTTTT. It yields the protein CASSLAGRGLANEKLFF.

The count of this clone is one. This chain joins TRBV27 and TRBJ2-7; D uncertain. Trimming removed 5 bases from V and 1 base from J, with 6 bases in between. CDR1 is MNHEY and CDR2 is SMNVEV in the germline V gene (reference sequence). This CDR3 spans 12 amino acids. The CDR3 sequence: CASSPLSYEQYF. DNA for the CDR3: TGTGCCAGCAGTCCTCTTTCCTACGAGCAGTACTTC.

The chain uses TRBV18 and TRBJ1-4; TRBD1 might be the D (5 bases). This CDR3 contains 14 residues. V dropped 2 bases and J dropped 6 bases, with 10 bases sitting between them. Germline assignment: CDR1 KGHSH and CDR2 LQKENI. As DNA, the CDR3 is TGTGCCAGCTCACCAGAGACAGAGTATGAAAAACTGTTTTTT. The encoded protein is CASSPETEYEKLFF.

This chain links TRBV7-2 with TRBJ1-1, with D possibly matching TRBD1 (6 bases). Trimming cost V 2 bases and J 4 bases, with 11 bases left between them. CDR1 is SGHTA, CDR2 FQGNSA, per germline. The CDR3 totals 14 residues. CDR3 nucleotides: TGTGCCAGCAGCTTAATGGGGGCGGGCACTGAAGCTTTCTTT. Protein product: CASSLMGAGTEAFF.

The chain employs TRBV28 and TRBJ2-2, with 8 bases fitting TRBD1. This CDR3 spans 18 amino acids. The trim removed 4 bases at V and 0 bases at J, leaving 10 bases unmatched. From germline, CDR1 is MDHEN and CDR2 SYDVKM. CDR3 sequence reads: CASSWGQVPPTNTGELFF. The CDR3, as DNA: TGTGCCAGCAGTTGGGGACAGGTTCCTCCAACGAACACCGGGGAGCTGTTTTTT.

This clone came up once. The chain employs TRBV5-6 and TRBJ2-1; D uncertain. Between the trimmed V and J ends, which lost 0 bases and 6 bases, there was a span of 10 bases. The CDR3 spans 14 residues. Germline V gene sequence: CDR1 SGHDT, CDR2 YYEEEE. CDR3 loop: CASSLAVASNEQFF. In DNA form, the CDR3 reads TGTGCCAGCAGCTTGGCCGTAGCTTCCAATGAGCAGTTCTTC.

The chain combines TRBV9 with TRBJ2-3, with TRBD2 matching 7 bases. Trimming took 4 bases from V and 3 from J; bases not matched to a gene: 8. The germline V gene encodes CDR1 SGDLS and CDR2 YYNGEE. CDR3 length: 15 residues. The CDR3 DNA is TGTGCCAGCAGCTTCGGCGGGAGTAAAACAGATACGCAGTATTTT. As protein: CASSFGGSKTDTQYF.

The genes are TRBV5-6 and TRBJ1-4, with TRBD1 identical over 8 bases. This CDR3 region has 14 residues. The V and J ends lost 4 bases and 8 bases, in that order; junction bases with no gene match: 7. Germline V gives CDR1 SGHDT, CDR2 YYEEEE. CDR3 nucleotides: TGTGCCAGCAGCCTCAGACAGGGGTACGAAAAACTGTTTTTT. This encodes CASSLRQGYEKLFF.

V is TRBV2 and J is TRBJ1-4; no firm D call. CDR3 length: 12 amino acids. Germline loops: CDR1 SNHLY, CDR2 FYNNEI. Between the trimmed V and J ends, which lost 6 bases and 5 bases, there was a span of 7 bases. The CDR3 DNA sequence: TGTGCCAGCAGCGGTACGAATGAAAAACTGTTTTTT. This translates into CASSGTNEKLFF.